The 17 T cell receptor beta chains given below trace back to one sample, sequenced in a study of OX40 agonist ivuxolimab in advanced cancers. Sequencing used immunoSEQ multiplex PCR; TCRdb keeps in-frame clones, though not all of them. The sample shows about 86,000 clones, around nine tenths of them seen only once. The sample consisted of CD4+ or CD8+ T cells sorted from blood, taken in a trial of the OX40 agonist ivuxolimab. The receptors were sampled from an adult with an advanced solid tumor such as melanoma, head and neck, liver or kidney cancer.

The genes are TRBV5-1 and TRBJ1-2, with TRBD1 matching over 7 bases. Per germline, CDR1 SGHRS and CDR2 YFSETQ. The V segment lost 4 bases and the J segment 1 base; nucleotides outside the gene matches: 4. CDR3 length: 14 amino acids. The CDR3 region is CASSDRQGNYGYTF. CDR3 nucleotide sequence: TGCGCCAGCAGCGACCGACAGGGTAACTATGGCTACACCTTC.

The rearrangement joins TRBV5-4 to TRBJ1-2; 7 positions match TRBD1. V lost 5 bases to trimming and J lost 7 bases; unmatched junction nucleotides: 11. The CDR3 length is 14 residues. Per germline, CDR1 SGHNT and CDR2 YYREEE (reference sequence). The DNA for the CDR3 is TGTGCCAGCAGTTCTGGACAGGTCTTACGTGGCTACACCTTC. It specifies CASSSGQVLRGYTF.

This clone came up once. V gene TRBV7-2 combines with J gene TRBJ2-1, with 8 bases that match TRBD2. The J segment lost 4 bases and the V segment lost 3 bases, leaving 5 bases of the junction unmatched. There are 15 residues in the CDR3. CDR1 and CDR2 from the germline V gene are SGHTA and FQGNSA. The CDR3 sequence: CASSLSSGVYNEQFF. The CDR3 region has the DNA TGTGCCAGCAGCTTGAGTAGCGGGGTTTACAATGAGCAGTTCTTC. Full variable domain (rest looked up from reference TRBV7-2 and TRBJ2-1): GAGVSQSPSNKVTEKGKDVELRCDPISGHTALYWYRQSLGQGLEFLIYFQGNSAPDKSGLPSDRFSAERTGGSVSTLTIQRTQQEDSAVYLCASSLSSGVYNEQFFGPGTRLTVL.

This chain uses TRBV11-3 with TRBJ2-1, with D unclear. V was pared by 5 bases and J by 0 bases, with 5 bases between. The CDR3 consists of 13 residues. Germline V gene data show CDR1 as SGHNT and CDR2 as YENEEA. CDR3: CASSPSSYNEQFF. The CDR3 DNA is TGTGCCAGCAGCCCAAGCTCCTACAATGAGCAGTTCTTC.

This chain connects TRBV7-2 to TRBJ2-2; D is ambiguous. Per germline, CDR1 SGHTA and CDR2 FQGNSA. V lost 6 bases and J lost 1, with 9 bases in between. The CDR3 covers 14 residues. The CDR3: CASRPTQNTGELFF. CDR3 DNA: TGTGCCAGCAGACCGACACAGAACACCGGGGAGCTGTTTTTT.

This clone was counted a single time. The rearrangement joins TRBV5-1 to TRBJ2-3; possible D gene TRBD2, 5 bases. This CDR3 spans 16 amino acids. The V end was cut by 1 base, the J end by 1 base, with 13 bases between. Germline V CDR1 and CDR2: SGHRS, YFSETQ. The CDR3 DNA reads as TGCGCCAGCAGCTTGTGGCGGGTAACTGGCACAGATACGCAGTATTTT. Its translation: CASSLWRVTGTDTQYF. The whole variable domain, remainder taken from reference TRBV5-1 and TRBJ2-3, is KAGVTQTPRYLIKTRGQQVTLSCSPISGHRSVSWYQQTPGQGLQFLFEYFSETQRNKGNFPGRFSGRQFSNSRSEMNVSTLELGDSALYLCASSLWRVTGTDTQYFGPGTRLTVL.

The J gene is TRBJ2-5, the V gene TRBV6-1, with a possible D match to TRBD2 (6 bases). In germline, CDR1 is MNHNS, CDR2 SASEGT. The ends were cut back, 6 bases at V and 5 bases at J, with 13 bases in the middle. The CDR3 sequence is 13 residues long. The DNA for the CDR3 is TGTGCCAGCAGCACGGGAGAGCAGGAGACCCAGTACTTC. Amino acids: CASSTGEQETQYF.

This clone was found once. V gene TRBV6-1 combines with J gene TRBJ2-1; possible D gene TRBD2, 6 bases. This CDR3 is 14 amino acids long. Germline CDR1 MNHNS, CDR2 SASEGT. V was pared by 6 bases and J by 9 bases, with 18 bases between. The CDR3 DNA reads as TGTGCCAGCAGGGGGGGAGAAAGGGGTGTTGAGCAGTTCTTC. It yields the protein CASRGGERGVEQFF.

The CDR3: CASSQQGTGYGYTF. The CDR3 DNA follows: TGTGCCAGTAGCCAACAGGGTACGGGCTATGGCTACACCTTC. The chain is built from TRBV19 and TRBJ1-2, with TRBD1 as a possible D gene (6 bases). The V gene lost 6 bases and the J gene lost 4 bases, with 15 bases spanning the gap. This CDR3 is built from 14 residues. Germline CDR1 and CDR2: LNHDA and SQIVND (reference sequence).

The chain recombines TRBV28 with TRBJ2-7; tentative D call: TRBD1 (6 bases). Deletions cut 6 bases from V and 2 bases from J, with 11 bases between. CDR1 MDHEN and CDR2 SYDVKM come from the germline V gene. The CDR3 is 13 residues long. DNA for the CDR3: TGTGCCAGCAGGGGGGCAGGAGCCTACGAGCAGTACTTC. It is translated as CASRGAGAYEQYF.

The chain is built from TRBV10-3 and TRBJ1-5, with 8 bases aligning to TRBD1. V gave up 5 bases and J gave up 5 bases; unmatched junction bases: 5. Germline CDR1 reads ENHRY; CDR2 reads SYGVKD. This CDR3 is 14 amino acids long. CDR3 in DNA: TGTGCCATCAGTTCGGACAGGGTCGATCAGCCCCAGCATTTT. It encodes CAISSDRVDQPQHF.

The chain employs TRBV4-2 and TRBJ2-1, with D uncertain. The germline gives CDR1 LGHNA, CDR2 YNFKEQ. Trimming shortened V by 2 bases and J by 2 bases, and 7 bases separated the two germline ends. This CDR3 is built from 14 residues. In DNA, the CDR3 is TGTGCCAGCAGCCAAACGGAACCCTACAATGAGCAGTTCTTC. It encodes CASSQTEPYNEQFF.

The V and J genes are TRBV6-6 and TRBJ2-7; D unresolved. The CDR3 sequence is 12 residues long. CDR1 is MNHNY, CDR2 SVGAGI, per germline (reference sequence). V lost 2 bases to trimming and J lost 6 bases, with 8 bases between them. The CDR3 DNA reads TGTGCCAGCAGTTACAACATCTTCGAGCAGTACTTC. It is translated as CASSYNIFEQYF.

This clone was picked up one time. The chain combines TRBV9 with TRBJ2-3; D call uncertain. Germline CDR1 SGDLS, CDR2 YYNGEE. V was pared by 3 bases and J by 4 bases, with 6 bases between. CDR3 length: 12 residues. The CDR3 spells CASSDLADTQYF. The CDR3 region has the DNA TGTGCCAGCAGCGATCTGGCAGATACGCAGTATTTT.

This chain uses TRBV4-2 with TRBJ1-5, with TRBD1 matching 7 bases. Germline V gene data show CDR1 as LGHNA and CDR2 as YNFKEQ. The ends lost 2 bases at V and 6 bases at J; junction bases unmatched: 10. The CDR3 contains 16 residues. The CDR3 region has the DNA TGTGCCAGCAGCCAAAGTGGACAGGCGAATTCTCAGCCCCAGCATTTT. Its protein is CASSQSGQANSQPQHF.

The rearrangement links TRBV7-3 to TRBJ2-5; 12 nucleotides line up with TRBD2. The CDR3 covers 17 residues. V shed 5 bases, J shed 4 bases, and the junction held 11 bases outside the gene matches. Germline V lookup: CDR1 SGHTA, CDR2 FQGTGA. CDR3 residues: CASSIPPLAGGPETQYF. The CDR3 DNA sequence: TGTGCCAGCAGCATACCGCCTCTAGCGGGAGGGCCAGAGACCCAGTACTTC.

The chain combines TRBV30 with TRBJ2-5, with 7 bases fitting TRBD2. CDR1 GTSNPN and CDR2 SVGIG come from the germline V gene (reference sequence). Trimming at V came to 3 bases and at J to 4 bases, leaving 2 bases not matched to a gene. This CDR3 comprises 12 residues. The CDR3 nucleotides read TGTGCCTGGAGGGGCGGGGGAGAGACCCAGTACTTC. Translating it yields CAWRGGGETQYF. Full variable domain (missing parts from reference TRBV30 and TRBJ2-5): SQTIHQWPATLVQPVGSPLSLECTVEGTSNPNLYWYRQAAGRGLQLLFYSVGIGQISSEVPQNLSASRPQDRQFILSSKKLLLSDSGFYLCAWRGGGETQYFGPGTRLLVL.